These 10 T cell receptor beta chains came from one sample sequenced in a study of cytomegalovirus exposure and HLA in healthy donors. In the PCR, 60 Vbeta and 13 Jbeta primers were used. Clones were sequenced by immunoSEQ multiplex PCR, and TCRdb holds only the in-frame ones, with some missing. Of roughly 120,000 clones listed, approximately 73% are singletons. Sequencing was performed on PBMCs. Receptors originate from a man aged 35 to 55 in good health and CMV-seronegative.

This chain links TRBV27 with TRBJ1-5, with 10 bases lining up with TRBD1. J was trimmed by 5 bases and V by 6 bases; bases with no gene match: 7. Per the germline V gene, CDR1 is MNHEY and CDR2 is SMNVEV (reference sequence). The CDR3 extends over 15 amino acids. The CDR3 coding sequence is TGTGCCAGCAGCTTGGGACAGGGGAGCCATCAGCCCCAGCATTTT. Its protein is CASSLGQGSHQPQHF.

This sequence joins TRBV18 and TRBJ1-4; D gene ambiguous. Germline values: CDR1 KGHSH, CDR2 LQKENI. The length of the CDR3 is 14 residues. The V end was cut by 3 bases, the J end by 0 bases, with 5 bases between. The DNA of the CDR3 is TGTGCCAGCTCACCGAGAGCAACTAATGAAAAACTGTTTTTT. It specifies CASSPRATNEKLFF.

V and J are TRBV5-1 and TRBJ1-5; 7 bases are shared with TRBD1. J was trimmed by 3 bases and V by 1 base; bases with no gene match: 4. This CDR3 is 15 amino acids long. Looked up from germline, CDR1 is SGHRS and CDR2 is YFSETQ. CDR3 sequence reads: CASSLTGAFNQPQHF. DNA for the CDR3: TGCGCCAGCAGCTTGACAGGGGCCTTCAATCAGCCCCAGCATTTT.

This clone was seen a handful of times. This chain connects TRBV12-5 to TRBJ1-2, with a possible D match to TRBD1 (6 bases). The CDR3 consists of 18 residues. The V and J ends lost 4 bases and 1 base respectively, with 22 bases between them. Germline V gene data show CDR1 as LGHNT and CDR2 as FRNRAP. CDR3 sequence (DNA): TGTGCTAGTGGTTCGTTGGCCATCCGGGACAAATTTAACTATGGCTACACCTTC. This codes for CASGSLAIRDKFNYGYTF. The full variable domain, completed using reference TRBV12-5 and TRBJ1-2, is DARVTQTPRHKVTEMGQEVTMRCQPILGHNTVFWYRQTMMQGLELLAYFRNRAPLDDSGMPKDRFSAEMPDATLATLKIQPSEPRDSAVYFCASGSLAIRDKFNYGYTFGSGTRLTVV.

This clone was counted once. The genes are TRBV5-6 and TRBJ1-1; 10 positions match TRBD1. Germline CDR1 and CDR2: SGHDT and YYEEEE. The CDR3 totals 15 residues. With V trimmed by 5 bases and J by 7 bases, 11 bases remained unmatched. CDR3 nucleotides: TGTGCCAGCAGTTCCGGGCCGGGACAGGGGAATGAAGCTTTCTTT. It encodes CASSSGPGQGNEAFF.

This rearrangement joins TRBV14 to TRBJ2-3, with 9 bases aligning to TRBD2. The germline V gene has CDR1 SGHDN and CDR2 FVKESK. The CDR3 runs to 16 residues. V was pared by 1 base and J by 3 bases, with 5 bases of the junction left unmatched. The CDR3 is CASSQGAGGLTDTQYF. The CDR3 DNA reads TGTGCCAGCAGCCAAGGGGCGGGGGGGCTAACAGATACGCAGTATTTT. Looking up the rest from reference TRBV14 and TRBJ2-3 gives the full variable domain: EAGVTQFPSHSVIEKGQTVTLRCDPISGHDNLYWYRRVMGKEIKFLLHFVKESKQDESGMPNNRFLAERTGGTYSTLKVQPAELEDSGVYFCASSQGAGGLTDTQYFGPGTRLTVL.

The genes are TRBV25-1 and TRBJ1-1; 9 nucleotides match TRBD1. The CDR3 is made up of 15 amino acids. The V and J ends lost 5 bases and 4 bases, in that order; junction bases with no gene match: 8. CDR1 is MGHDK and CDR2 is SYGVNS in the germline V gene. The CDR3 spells CASSSGTGPPTEAFF. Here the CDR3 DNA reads TGTGCCAGCAGTTCAGGGACAGGGCCTCCCACTGAAGCTTTCTTT.

CDR3 region: CAWGPTEAFF. CDR3 DNA: TGTGCCTGGGGGCCCACTGAAGCTTTCTTT. The rearrangement uses TRBV30 and TRBJ1-1, with unresolved D. The V and J ends lost 5 bases and 4 bases respectively, with 5 bases between them. Germline CDR1 and CDR2: GTSNPN and SVGIG (reference sequence). The CDR3 loop spans 10 amino acids.

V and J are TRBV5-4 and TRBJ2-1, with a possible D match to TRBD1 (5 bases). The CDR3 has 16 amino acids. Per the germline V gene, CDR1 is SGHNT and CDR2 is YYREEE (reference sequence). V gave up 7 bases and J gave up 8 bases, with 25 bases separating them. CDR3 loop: CASAALGKGRTDEQFF. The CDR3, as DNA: TGTGCCAGCGCGGCATTGGGGAAGGGGCGTACCGATGAGCAGTTCTTC.

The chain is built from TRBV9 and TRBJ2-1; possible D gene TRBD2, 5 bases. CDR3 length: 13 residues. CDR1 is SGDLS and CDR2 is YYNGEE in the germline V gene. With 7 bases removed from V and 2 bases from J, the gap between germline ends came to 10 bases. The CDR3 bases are TGTGCCAGCTCCGCCGGGGCCTACAATGAGCAGTTCTTC. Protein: CASSAGAYNEQFF. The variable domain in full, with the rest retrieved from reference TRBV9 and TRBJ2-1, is DSGVTQTPKHLITATGQRVTLRCSPRSGDLSVYWYQQSLDQGLQFLIQYYNGEERAKGNILERFSAQQFPDLHSELNLSSLELGDSALYFCASSAGAYNEQFFGPGTRLTVL.